A single sample is the source of the 22 T cell receptor beta chains below, sequenced in a study of blood T cell repertoires in COVID-19. Only in-frame clones appear in the TCRdb table, and some are missing; sequencing was by immunoSEQ multiplex PCR. This sample has a few hundred thousand clones, with about 91% found just once. The specimen was peripheral blood. Receptors originate from a woman in her fifties or sixties with acute or convalescent COVID-19.

This sequence joins TRBV11-2 and TRBJ2-5, with TRBD2 identical over 8 bases. In germline, CDR1 is SGHAT, CDR2 FQNNGV. CDR3 length: 15 amino acids. V was pared by 0 bases and J by 1 base, with 1 base of the junction left unmatched. The CDR3 spells CASSLDRGGQETQYF. The DNA for the CDR3 is TGTGCCAGCAGCTTAGATCGGGGGGGCCAAGAGACCCAGTACTTC.

This chain joins TRBV27 and TRBJ1-1; no firm D call. Germline V gene data show CDR1 as MNHEY and CDR2 as SMNVEV (reference sequence). CDR3 length: 13 residues. Trimming took off 5 bases at V and 5 bases at J, with 12 bases between the two ends. DNA of the CDR3: TGTGCCAGCAGTCAGGCAAGAGGGACTGAAGCTTTCTTT. Translated, it gives CASSQARGTEAFF.

The V and J genes are TRBV19 and TRBJ1-2; D perhaps matches TRBD1 (5 bases). The CDR3 is 13 amino acids. Per the germline V gene, CDR1 is LNHDA and CDR2 is SQIVND (reference sequence). Trimming removed 7 bases from V and 0 bases from J, with 9 bases in between. The CDR3 sequence: CASKGQANYGYTF. The DNA of the CDR3 is TGTGCCAGTAAGGGGCAGGCTAACTATGGCTACACCTTC.

This clone occurred once. The chain combines TRBV24-1 with TRBJ2-1; D may be TRBD1 (7 bases). The V gene's germline CDR1 is KGHDR and CDR2 SFDVKD. Trimming stripped 3 bases from V and 5 bases from J, with 22 bases between. The CDR3 is 18 amino acids. CDR3 nucleotide sequence: TGTGCCACCAGTGATCCCAGGTGGAGGGGGCCCCTACACAATGAGCAGTTCTTC. It translates to CATSDPRWRGPLHNEQFF.

This chain connects TRBV7-8 to TRBJ1-3; TRBD1 is a possible D gene (5 bases). Germline loops: CDR1 SGHVS, CDR2 FQNEAQ. The CDR3 length is 16 residues. Trimming took 3 bases from V and 4 from J, leaving 16 bases between them. In DNA, the CDR3 is TGTGCCAGCAGCTTTACAGGCCGGGAGATAGGAAACACCATATATTTT. It yields the protein CASSFTGREIGNTIYF.

The J gene is TRBJ2-1, the V gene TRBV19, with TRBD1 matching 7 bases. Germline loops: CDR1 LNHDA, CDR2 SQIVND (reference sequence). V shed 3 bases, J shed 14 bases, and the junction held 4 bases outside the gene matches. The CDR3 has 11 residues. CDR3 coding DNA: TGTGCCAGTAGTATGGGACAGAAAGAGTTCTTC. As protein: CASSMGQKEFF.

The sample holds a few counts of this clone. The CDR3 protein is CASSKDSSYNSPLHF. The CDR3 DNA is TGTGCCAGCAGCAAAGACAGCTCCTATAATTCACCCCTCCACTTT. The chain uses TRBV21-1 and TRBJ1-6; no check of the table's D call, TRBD1, against the DNA was made. TRBV21-1 counts as a pseudogene. The CDR3 consists of 15 residues.

This chain uses TRBV6-2 or TRBV6-3 with TRBJ1-2; maybe TRBD1 (6 bases). The length of the CDR3 is 15 residues. Germline V lookup: CDR1 MNHEY, CDR2 SVGEGT. V lost 5 bases and J 4 bases, leaving 17 bases between the germline ends. CDR3 amino acids: CASSPLQQGVYGYTF. DNA for the CDR3: TGTGCCAGCAGTCCACTTCAACAGGGAGTCTATGGCTACACCTTC.

V gene TRBV19 combines with J gene TRBJ1-3; D is ambiguous. The CDR3 is made up of 16 amino acids. Per the germline V gene, CDR1 is LNHDA and CDR2 is SQIVND (reference sequence). V gave up 6 bases and J gave up 0 bases, with 15 bases separating them. The CDR3 bases are TGTGCCAGTAGATCTGATCGGTTTCACTCTGGAAACACCATATATTTT. Translating it yields CASRSDRFHSGNTIYF. Filled out from reference TRBV19 and TRBJ1-3, the complete variable domain reads DGGITQSPKYLFRKEGQNVTLSCEQNLNHDAMYWYRQDPGQGLRLIYYSQIVNDFQKGDIAEGYSVSREKKESFPLTVTSAQKNPTAFYLCASRSDRFHSGNTIYFGEGSWLTVV.

CDR3 region: CASSQEGKGAPQWKAFF. CDR3 coding DNA: TGTGCCAGCAGCCAAGAGGGAAAGGGGGCGCCCCAATGGAAGGCTTTCTTT. The rearrangement joins TRBV4-2 to TRBJ1-1; TRBD1 matches 7 bases. The J segment lost 11 bases and the V segment lost 0 bases, leaving 18 bases of the junction unmatched. Germline-derived CDR1 and CDR2 are LGHNA and YNFKEQ. The CDR3 has 17 residues.

The rearrangement uses TRBV5-6 and TRBJ2-7, with TRBD2 matching 7 bases. J was trimmed by 5 bases and V by 3 bases; bases with no gene match: 5. The CDR3 is made up of 13 amino acids. Per the germline V gene, CDR1 is SGHDT and CDR2 is YYEEEE. As DNA, the CDR3 is TGTGCCAGCAGCTGGGGGGGTAGCAACGAGCAGTACTTC. It codes for CASSWGGSNEQYF.

Of note for this clone: The junction differs from germline at one of its ends, possibly a read error. V and J are TRBV12-5 and TRBJ2-1, with 9 bases matching TRBD2. Looked up from germline, CDR1 is LGHNT and CDR2 is FRNRAP. The CDR3 has 11 amino acids. CDR3 DNA: TGTGCTAGTGGTTTGAGACTAGCGGACGTCTTC. It specifies CASGLRLADVF.

This clone was seen once. V is TRBV5-4 and J is TRBJ1-1; 9 nucleotides line up with TRBD1. The V and J ends lost 4 bases and 1 base, in that order; junction bases with no gene match: 8. CDR3 length: 16 residues. Per germline, CDR1 SGHNT and CDR2 YYREEE (reference sequence). The CDR3 region has the DNA TGTGCCAGCAGCACCTCACAGGGGGCGGGGAACACTGAAGCTTTCTTT. Its translation is CASSTSQGAGNTEAFF.

J is TRBJ2-3 and V is TRBV6-5, with D possibly being TRBD2 (5 bases). Germline V gene sequence: CDR1 MNHEY, CDR2 SVGAGI. Trimming cost V 6 bases and J 3 bases, with 13 bases left between them. The CDR3 totals 14 residues. Written as DNA, the CDR3 is TGTGCCAGCAGCAATTCGAGGGTAACAGATACGCAGTATTTT. Protein sequence: CASSNSRVTDTQYF.

The J gene is TRBJ1-4, the V gene TRBV28, with 10 bases identical to TRBD1. Trimming at V came to 2 bases and at J to 11 bases, leaving 8 bases not matched to a gene. This CDR3 has 15 residues. Germline CDR1 MDHEN, CDR2 SYDVKM. The CDR3 here is CASSLIGTGDEKLFF. The CDR3 bases are TGTGCCAGCAGTTTAATAGGGACAGGGGACGAGAAACTGTTTTTT.

This sequence joins TRBV5-1 and TRBJ2-5; 13 bases match TRBD2. Germline V gene lookup returns CDR1 SGHRS and CDR2 YFSETQ. There are 15 residues in the CDR3. V shed 5 bases and J 6 bases; nucleotides not matched to a gene: 7. CDR3 sequence reads: CASREGTSGEQTQYF. The CDR3 DNA follows: TGCGCCAGCAGGGAAGGGACTAGCGGGGAACAGACCCAGTACTTC.

This clone was detected a few times. The V and J genes are TRBV2 and TRBJ2-1; 8 bases agree with TRBD1. The CDR3 is 14 residues long. The germline CDR1 and CDR2 sequences are SNHLY and FYNNEI. J was trimmed by 8 bases and V by 6 bases; bases with no gene match: 9. The CDR3 here is CASRGKTGGDEQFF. CDR3 nucleotides: TGTGCCAGCAGGGGGAAAACAGGGGGAGATGAGCAGTTCTTC.

The genes are TRBV4-3 and TRBJ2-2; 13 bases map to TRBD2. Germline CDR1 reads LGHNA; CDR2 reads YSLEER. This CDR3 has 16 residues. Trimming at V came to 3 bases and at J to 4 bases, leaving 2 bases not matched to a gene. CDR3 nucleotide sequence: TGCGCCAGCAGCCATGGACTAGCGGGGGCCACCGGGGAGCTGTTTTTT. Its translation is CASSHGLAGATGELFF.

V gene TRBV7-9 combines with J gene TRBJ2-5; the match to TRBD2 covers 10 bases. The junction had 15 bases not matched to a gene; V was cut back by 5 bases and J by 9 bases. This CDR3 contains 16 residues. CDR1 SEHNR and CDR2 FQNEAQ come from the germline V gene (reference sequence). CDR3 residues: CASSQTSGRAFYAQYF. The CDR3 nucleotides are TGTGCCAGCAGCCAAACGAGCGGGAGGGCCTTTTACGCCCAGTACTTC.

J is TRBJ2-7 and V is TRBV5-1; D perhaps matches TRBD1 (6 bases). The V end was cut by 2 bases, the J end by 2 bases, with 11 bases between. Germline V gene data show CDR1 as SGHRS and CDR2 as YFSETQ. The length of the CDR3 is 14 residues. The CDR3 DNA is TGCGCCAGCAGCTTCGACAGGACAGCCTACGAGCAGTACTTC. It codes for CASSFDRTAYEQYF.

This sequence joins TRBV4-3 and TRBJ1-1, with TRBD1 identical over 8 bases. Germline CDR1 is LGHNA and CDR2 is YSLEER. J gave up 1 base and V 2 bases, and 6 bases lay outside the gene matches. The CDR3 loop spans 16 amino acids. The CDR3 DNA reads as TGCGCCAGCAGCCAAAGGCCAGGGGGCCGGAACACTGAAGCTTTCTTT. Translated, it gives CASSQRPGGRNTEAFF.

The chain uses TRBV27 and TRBJ1-5; 7 bases line up with TRBD1. Trimming cost V 6 bases and J 2 bases; bases outside gene matches: 10. Germline CDR1 and CDR2: MNHEY and SMNVEV (reference sequence). The CDR3 extends over 16 amino acids. The CDR3 DNA reads as TGTGCCAGCAGCCCCGGGACAGAGGGGCGCAATCAGCCCCAGCATTTT. This codes for CASSPGTEGRNQPQHF.